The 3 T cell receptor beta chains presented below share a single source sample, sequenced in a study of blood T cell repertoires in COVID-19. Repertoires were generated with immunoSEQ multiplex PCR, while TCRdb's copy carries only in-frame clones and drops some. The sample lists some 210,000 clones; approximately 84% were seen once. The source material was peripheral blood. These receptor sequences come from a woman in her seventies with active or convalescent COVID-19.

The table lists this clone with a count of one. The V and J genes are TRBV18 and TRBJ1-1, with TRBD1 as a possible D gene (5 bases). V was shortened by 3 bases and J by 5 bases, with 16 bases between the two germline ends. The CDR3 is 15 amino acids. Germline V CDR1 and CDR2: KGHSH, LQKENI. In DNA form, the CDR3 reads TGTGCCAGCTCACCCCAACTCGGAGGGGAGACTGAAGCTTTCTTT. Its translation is CASSPQLGGETEAFF.

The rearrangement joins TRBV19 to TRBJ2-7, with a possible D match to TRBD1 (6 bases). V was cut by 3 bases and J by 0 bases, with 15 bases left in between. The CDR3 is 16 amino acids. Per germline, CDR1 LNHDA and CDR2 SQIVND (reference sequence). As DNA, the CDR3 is TGTGCCAGTAGTATCGGGGCAGGACAGAGCTCCTACGAGCAGTACTTC. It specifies CASSIGAGQSSYEQYF.

Written as DNA, the CDR3 is TGTGCCAGTAGTAGCTCGGGATTTACTGGCACAGATACGCAGTATTTT. Amino acids: CASSSSGFTGTDTQYF. This chain links TRBV19 with TRBJ2-3; weak D call: TRBD2 (5 bases). The CDR3 contains 16 residues. The V gene's germline CDR1 is LNHDA and CDR2 SQIVND (reference sequence). V lost 4 bases and J 1 base, leaving 15 bases between the germline ends. Complete variable domain (other parts from reference TRBV19 and TRBJ2-3): DGGITQSPKYLFRKEGQNVTLSCEQNLNHDAMYWYRQDPGQGLRLIYYSQIVNDFQKGDIAEGYSVSREKKESFPLTVTSAQKNPTAFYLCASSSSGFTGTDTQYFGPGTRLTVL.